These 15 T cell receptor beta chains share one sample of origin, sequenced in a study of T-cell memory formation after mild COVID-19 (dated by TCRdb to the early 2020s). Library construction relied on 5' RACE. The instrument was an Illumina NovaSeq 6000. TCRdb reprocessed the public reads (quality trimming at Q25 with fastp, clone calling with MiXCR) and kept in-frame beta chains. Each CDR3 protein gets just one entry, which takes the most common genes and DNA from the rows behind it. This sample gives hundreds of thousands of distinct CDR3 sequences in total; 20% to 25% of them show up just once. Jointly, the top ten make up around 7.7% of the sample. Sequenced sample: PBMCs or a T cell subset sorted from them (not recorded which). Source of these receptors: an adult woman who had mild COVID-19 (a few samples of this study predate the infection). The sample titles of this study are shuffled in the database, so cell type and time point are left out; the donor was told from shared clones.

The rearrangement joins TRBV9 to TRBJ2-7; 9 bases map to TRBD2. Germline loops: CDR1 SGDLS, CDR2 YYNGEE. The ends lost 2 bases at V and 6 bases at J; junction bases unmatched: 3. This CDR3 spans 13 amino acids. CDR3 sequence: CASSVGGRAEQYF. Here the CDR3 DNA reads TGTGCCAGCAGCGTGGGCGGGAGGGCCGAGCAGTACTTC.

This clonotype came up a few times. The genes are TRBV12-3 or TRBV12-4 and TRBJ2-3; 8 nucleotides agree with TRBD2. The CDR3 has 15 amino acids. Germline trimming cut 5 bases from V and 0 bases from J; bases unmatched to any gene: 4. DNA of the CDR3: TGTGCCAGCAGTCGGGGGGGACAAAGCACAGATACGCAGTATTTT. Its protein is CASSRGGQSTDTQYF.

This clonotype was picked up a small number of times. The chain links TRBV10-3 to TRBJ2-1, with D tentatively TRBD2 (6 bases). Between the trimmed V and J ends, which lost 4 bases and 6 bases, there was a span of 16 bases. This CDR3 is 15 amino acids long. The germline V gene has CDR1 ENHRY and CDR2 SYGVKD. CDR3 DNA sequence: TGTGCCATCAGTGCTGGGGTAGCGGCTATCAATGAGCAGTTCTTC. Amino acids: CAISAGVAAINEQFF.

This clonotype turned up a few times. V gene TRBV6-5 combines with J gene TRBJ1-4, with TRBD1 matching over 9 bases. The J segment lost 7 bases and the V segment lost 5 bases, leaving 11 bases of the junction unmatched. The CDR3 extends over 16 amino acids. Germline lookup yields CDR1 MNHEY and CDR2 SVGAGI. The CDR3 protein is CASSPARTGAVEKLFF. CDR3 in DNA: TGTGCCAGCAGTCCAGCGCGGACAGGGGCTGTTGAAAAACTGTTTTTT.

The chain links TRBV20-1 to TRBJ1-5, with 10 bases lining up with TRBD1. Germline CDR1 DFQATT, CDR2 SNEGSKA (reference sequence). Losses at the gene ends were 3 bases for V and 2 bases for J; bases not matched to a gene: 4. This CDR3 has 15 amino acids. The CDR3 DNA reads TGCAGTGCTAGCCCCGGACAGGGGGGCAATCAGCCCCAGCATTTT. Translation gives CSASPGQGGNQPQHF.

V gene TRBV5-5 combines with J gene TRBJ2-5; no reliable D call. V lost 1 base, J lost 5 bases, and 12 bases lay in between. CDR1 is SGHKS and CDR2 is YYEKEE in the germline V gene (reference sequence). This CDR3 region has 14 residues. The CDR3 DNA reads TGTGCCAGCAGCTTGTTGGTCGGCGACGAGACCCAGTACTTC. Translating gives CASSLLVGDETQYF.

The chain employs TRBV7-6 and TRBJ1-1; 8 nucleotides line up with TRBD1. The CDR3 totals 13 residues. The trim removed 4 bases at V and 11 bases at J, leaving 9 bases unmatched. The germline CDR1 and CDR2 sequences are SGHVS and FNYEAQ. In DNA form, the CDR3 reads TGTGCCAGCAGCTCCCAGACAGGGGCGAGCGCTTTCTTT. Amino acids: CASSSQTGASAFF.

This clonotype has more than one count but fewer than ten. The chain is built from TRBV5-1 and TRBJ2-1; TRBD2 agrees at 7 bases. The CDR3 totals 16 residues. Unmatched junction bases numbered 7, after V lost 0 bases and J lost 4 bases. Germline-derived CDR1 and CDR2 are SGHRS and YFSETQ. The CDR3 reads CASSLAVRGKYNEQFF. The CDR3 nucleotides are TGCGCCAGCAGCTTGGCCGTGCGGGGGAAGTACAATGAGCAGTTCTTC.

This clonotype was detected a few times. The CDR3 protein is CASSYSGKGLYNEQFF. CDR3 DNA sequence: TGTGCCAGCAGTTACTCGGGCAAGGGCCTGTACAATGAGCAGTTCTTC. This chain links TRBV6-5 with TRBJ2-1, with no clear D. Germline V gives CDR1 MNHEY, CDR2 SVGAGI. Trimming took off 0 bases at V and 4 bases at J, with 13 bases between the two ends. The CDR3 is made up of 16 amino acids.

The rearrangement links TRBV15 to TRBJ2-1; TRBD1 matches 7 bases. Germline assignment: CDR1 LNHNV and CDR2 YYDKDF (reference sequence). This CDR3 comprises 16 residues. V shed 0 bases, J shed 3 bases, and the junction held 5 bases outside the gene matches. CDR3 sequence reads: CATSRDRGGLYNEQFF. CDR3 nucleotide sequence: TGTGCCACCAGCAGAGATCGAGGGGGCCTCTACAATGAGCAGTTCTTC.

This clonotype has a handful of counts. CDR3 in amino acids: CASSLYGGPGEQYF. CDR3 nucleotides: TGCGCCAGCAGCTTGTACGGGGGGCCGGGTGAGCAGTACTTC. The chain is built from TRBV5-1 and TRBJ2-7, with D maybe TRBD2 (7 bases). The CDR3 has 14 amino acids. The germline V gene encodes CDR1 SGHRS and CDR2 YFSETQ. V gave up 1 base and J gave up 7 bases, with 15 bases separating them.

The chain recombines TRBV20-1 with TRBJ1-1; no definite D call. Trimming cost V 6 bases and J 3 bases, with 17 bases left between them. The CDR3 is 14 residues long. Germline CDR1 is DFQATT and CDR2 is SNEGSKA (reference sequence). CDR3 coding DNA: TGCAGTGCCCCGACGCGGCAGGAGGACACTGAAGCTTTCTTT. The encoded protein is CSAPTRQEDTEAFF.

This clonotype was counted only a few times. V gene TRBV24-1 combines with J gene TRBJ2-7; perhaps TRBD1 as D (6 bases). This CDR3 contains 13 residues. The ends were cut back, 4 bases at V and 4 bases at J, with 10 bases in the middle. Looked up from germline, CDR1 is KGHDR and CDR2 is SFDVKD. The CDR3 spells CATSDPGQYEQYF. As DNA, the CDR3 is TGTGCCACCAGTGACCCCGGACAGTACGAGCAGTACTTC.

The chain joins TRBV20-1 to TRBJ2-1, with D perhaps matching TRBD1 (6 bases). CDR1 DFQATT and CDR2 SNEGSKA come from the germline V gene (reference sequence). The CDR3 covers 13 residues. V gave up 4 bases and J gave up 9 bases, with 16 bases separating them. The CDR3 DNA follows: TGCAGTGCTACCGGGACACCTCTGGGTGAGCAGTTCTTC. It yields the protein CSATGTPLGEQFF.

The chain couples TRBV19 to TRBJ2-3; a possible D gene is TRBD1 (5 bases). Germline V CDR1 and CDR2: LNHDA, SQIVND (reference sequence). The CDR3 covers 15 residues. Trimming left V 3 bases short and J 2 bases short, with 12 bases between. This CDR3 reads CASSIGHPHTDTQYF. DNA of the CDR3: TGTGCCAGTAGTATTGGACACCCTCACACAGATACGCAGTATTTT.